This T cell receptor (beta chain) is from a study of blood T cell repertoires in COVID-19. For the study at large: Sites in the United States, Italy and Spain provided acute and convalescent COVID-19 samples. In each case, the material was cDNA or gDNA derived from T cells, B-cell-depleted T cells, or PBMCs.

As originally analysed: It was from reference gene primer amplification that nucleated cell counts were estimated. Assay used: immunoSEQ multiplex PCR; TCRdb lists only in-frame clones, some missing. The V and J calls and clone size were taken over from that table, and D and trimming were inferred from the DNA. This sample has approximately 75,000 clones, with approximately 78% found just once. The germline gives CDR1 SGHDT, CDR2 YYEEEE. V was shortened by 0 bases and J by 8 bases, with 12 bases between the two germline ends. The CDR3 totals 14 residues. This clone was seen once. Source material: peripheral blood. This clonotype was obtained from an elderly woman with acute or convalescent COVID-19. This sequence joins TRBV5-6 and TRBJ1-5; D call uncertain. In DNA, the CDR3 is TGTGCCAGCAGCTTGGTATTTTCGCAGGAGCCCCAGCATTTT. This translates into CASSLVFSQEPQHF.